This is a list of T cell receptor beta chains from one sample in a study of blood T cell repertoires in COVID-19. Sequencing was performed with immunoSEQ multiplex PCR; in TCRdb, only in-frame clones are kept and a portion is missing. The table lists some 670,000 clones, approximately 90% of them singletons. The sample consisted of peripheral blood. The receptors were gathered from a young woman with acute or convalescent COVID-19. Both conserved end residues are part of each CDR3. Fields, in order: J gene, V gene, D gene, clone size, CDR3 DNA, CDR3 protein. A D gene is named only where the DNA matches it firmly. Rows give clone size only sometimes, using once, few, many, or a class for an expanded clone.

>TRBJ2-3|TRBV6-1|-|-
TGTGCCAGCAGTGAAATAGCGGCCAGCACAGATACGCAGTATTTT
CASSEIAASTDTQYF
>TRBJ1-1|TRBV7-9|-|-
TGTGCCAGCAGCCACAGGGAAACTGAAGCTTTCTTT
CASSHRETEAFF
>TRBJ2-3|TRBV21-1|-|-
TGTGCCAGCAGCAAAGGGTATCGGCGGGGGGGCTCAGATACGCAGTATTTT
CASSKGYRRGGSDTQYF
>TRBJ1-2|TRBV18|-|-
TGTGCCAGCTCACCAATCAGGGAAAGCTATGGCTACACCTTC
CASSPIRESYGYTF
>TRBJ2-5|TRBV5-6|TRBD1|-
TGTGCCAGCAGCACCTTAAAGACAGGGTATGGCCAAGAGACCCAGTACTTC
CASSTLKTGYGQETQYF
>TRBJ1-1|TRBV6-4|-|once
TGTGCCAGCAGTGACCCTTCAGTGTCTCCTAGAGGACACTCAAACACTGAAGCTTTCTTT
CASSDPSVSPRGHSNTEAFF
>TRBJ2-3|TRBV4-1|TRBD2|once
TGCGCCAGCGACTGGGGGGGAACCACAGATACGCAGTATTTT
CASDWGGTTDTQYF
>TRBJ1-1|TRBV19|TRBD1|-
TGTGCCAGTAGTGATCCGGGACAGGGGAACACTGAAGCTTTCTTT
CASSDPGQGNTEAFF
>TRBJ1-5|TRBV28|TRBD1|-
TGTGCCAGCACTTCTCCGACAGGGAGTAATCAGCCCCAGCATTTT
CASTSPTGSNQPQHF
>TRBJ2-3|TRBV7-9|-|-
TGTGCCAGCAGCCCTACGGGCGGGGTTACAGATACGCAGTATTTT
CASSPTGGVTDTQYF
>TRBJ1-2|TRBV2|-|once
TGTGCCACTCTTGAGATGAACTATGGCTACACCTTC
CATLEMNYGYTF
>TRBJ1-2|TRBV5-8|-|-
TGTGCCAGCAGCTTGGGGACAGTAATCCACTATGGCTACACCTTC
CASSLGTVIHYGYTF
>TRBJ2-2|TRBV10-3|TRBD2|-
TGTGCCATCAGTGAAGTTGGAGCGGGGGCACACACCGGGGAGCTGTTTTTT
CAISEVGAGAHTGELFF
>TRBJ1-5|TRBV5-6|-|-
TGTGCCAGCAGCTTGAGAGGAATCGGCAATCAGCCCCAGCATTTT
CASSLRGIGNQPQHF
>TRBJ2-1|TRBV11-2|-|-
TGTGCCAGCGGGAGTTCCTACAATGAGCAGTTCTTC
CASGSSYNEQFF
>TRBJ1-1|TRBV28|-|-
TGTGCCAGCACCGCAATCCCCAAGACAACGAGGGCGATGACTGAAGCTTTCTTT
CASTAIPKTTRAMTEAFF
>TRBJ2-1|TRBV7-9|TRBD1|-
TGTGCCAGCAGCCTGAACGTACAGACAGGGGGATTTGATGAGCAGTTCTTC
CASSLNVQTGGFDEQFF
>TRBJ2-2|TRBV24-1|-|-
TGTGCCACCAGTGATTTTCGGCCGGGAATAAACACCGGGGAGCTGTTTTTT
CATSDFRPGINTGELFF
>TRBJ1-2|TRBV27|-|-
TGTGCCAGCAGTTTAAGAGGAGGGCGCTATGGCTACACCTTC
CASSLRGGRYGYTF
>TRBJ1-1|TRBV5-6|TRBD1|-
TGTGCCAGCAGGCGATCCGGACAGGGCCGGGGAGCTTTCTTT
CASRRSGQGRGAFF
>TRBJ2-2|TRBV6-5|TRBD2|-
TGTGCCGGCCAAAGCGGGGGTAACACCGGGGAGCTGTTTTTT
CAGQSGGNTGELFF
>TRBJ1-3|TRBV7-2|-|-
TGTGCCAGTAGAGGACTCCTCTCTGGAAACACCATATATTTT
CASRGLLSGNTIYF
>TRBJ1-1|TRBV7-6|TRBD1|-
TGTGCCAGCAGCTTCGGGGACAGTGGTGAAGCTTTCTTT
CASSFGDSGEAFF
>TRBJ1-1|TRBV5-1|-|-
TGCGCCAGCAGCCCCCATACAGGAACCGAAGCTTTCTTT
CASSPHTGTEAFF
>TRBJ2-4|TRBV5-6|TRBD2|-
TGTGCCAGCAGCCTTGGACTAGCGGAAGCCAAAAACATTCAGTACTTC
CASSLGLAEAKNIQYF
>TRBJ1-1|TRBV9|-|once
TGTGCCAGCAGCTCTAACACTGAAGCTTTCTTT
CASSSNTEAFF
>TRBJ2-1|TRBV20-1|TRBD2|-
TGCAGTGGCGGGGGGGATTACGAGCAGTTCTTC
CSGGGDYEQFF
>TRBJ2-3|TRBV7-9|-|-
TGTGCCAGCGCCCGGGGCGGGGTCCAGCCAGATACGCAGTATTTT
CASARGGVQPDTQYF
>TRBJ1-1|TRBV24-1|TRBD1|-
TGTGCCACCAGTGGCAGGGGGTTTGGTACTGAAGCTTTCTTT
CATSGRGFGTEAFF
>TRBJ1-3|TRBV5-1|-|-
TGCGCCAGCAGCCAGTCGGCGGGGGTCTCTGGAAACACCATATATTTT
CASSQSAGVSGNTIYF
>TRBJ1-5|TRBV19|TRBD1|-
TGTGCCAGTAGACCTATCCGACAGGGGAATAGCAATCAGCCCCAGCATTTT
CASRPIRQGNSNQPQHF
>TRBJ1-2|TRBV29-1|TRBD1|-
TGCAGCGTTTCCAGGGGGCAGAGCTATGGCTACACCTTC
CSVSRGQSYGYTF
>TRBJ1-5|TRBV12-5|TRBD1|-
TGTGCTAGTGGTTTCGGACAGGGGGGTCAGCCCCAGCATTTT
CASGFGQGGQPQHF
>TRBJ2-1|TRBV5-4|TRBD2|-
TGTGCCAGCAGCAGGTTTATGGGGGGGGATGAGCAGTTCTTC
CASSRFMGGDEQFF
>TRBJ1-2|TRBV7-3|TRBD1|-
TGTGCCAGCAGCCCTGGGACAGGGGCAAACTATGGCTACACCTTC
CASSPGTGANYGYTF
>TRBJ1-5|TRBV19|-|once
TGTGCCAGTAGTCTACGGGGATGGCCCCAGCATTTT
CASSLRGWPQHF
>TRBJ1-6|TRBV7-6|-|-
TGTGCCAGCAGCCCTTCTTCGTCCGGGGCCTATAATTCACCCCTCCACTTT
CASSPSSSGAYNSPLHF
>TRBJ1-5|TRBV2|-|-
TGTGCCAGCAGTGAATGGGGGGAGCGCCAGCCCCAGCATTTT
CASSEWGERQPQHF
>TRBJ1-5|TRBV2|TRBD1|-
TGTGCCAGCAGTTGGGACAGGGGAGATCAGCCCCAGCATTTT
CASSWDRGDQPQHF
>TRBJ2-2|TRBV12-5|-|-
TGTGCTAGTGGTTTGGGCAGACAGAACACCGGGGAGCTGTTTTTT
CASGLGRQNTGELFF
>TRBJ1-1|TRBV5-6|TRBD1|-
TGTGCCAGCAGCAACTGGGACAGGGAGACAATTTTAGGTACTGAAGCTTTCTTT
CASSNWDRETILGTEAFF
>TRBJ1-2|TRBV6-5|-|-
TGTGCCAGCACCCACGGGGGTCTTCGCACCTTC
CASTHGGLRTF
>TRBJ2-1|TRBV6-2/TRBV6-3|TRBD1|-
TGTGCCAGCAGTTTTTCCGCGACAGGGACGGCCGATGAGCAGTTCTTC
CASSFSATGTADEQFF
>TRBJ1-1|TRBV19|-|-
TGTGCCAGTAGTATTCGGCCGGGGGTTGGAGGGGAAGCTTTCTTT
CASSIRPGVGGEAFF
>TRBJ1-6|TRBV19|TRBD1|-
TGTGCCAGTACCGGGACAGCCTCCTATAATTCACCCCTCCACTTT
CASTGTASYNSPLHF